This T cell receptor (beta chain) was observed in a study of T cells in Graves' hyperthyroidism and ophthalmopathy (dated by TCRdb to between 2017 and 2020). For the wider study: Peripheral blood was collected at initial diagnosis, before any treatment. The 90 or so discovery patients were randomly split 7:3 into training and test sets. An independent validation cohort of about 19 hyperthyroidism patients and approximately 15 patients who later progressed to ophthalmopathy tested prospective prediction of ophthalmopathy. In about 6 Graves' hyperthyroidism patients, the study also compared T-cell repertoires from thyroid tissue with T-cell repertoires from blood. TCR Vbeta CDR3 sequencing of 135 peripheral blood samples (43 ophthalmopathy, 75 or so hyperthyroidism and some 17 progressor patients) is reported in the paper. To identify distinguishing TCR V-J signatures, a discovery cohort of some 100 patients was used, comprising 40 to 45 with Graves' ophthalmopathy and around 57 with stable Graves' hyperthyroidism. Following sampling, methimazole starting at 30 mg daily was given to hyperthyroidism patients, and high-dose intravenous methylprednisolone was given to ophthalmopathy patients. Overall study results and their limits: Ophthalmopathy was separated from stable hyperthyroidism by a 13 V-J signature model, with over 85% sensitivity and approximately 81% specificity obtained in cross-validation and 80%/75% obtained in testing. Most expanded thyroid clonotypes (frequency above 0.001) were also found in blood, which suggests that blood repertoires may mirror thyroid immune responses. In validation, the model predicted progression to ophthalmopathy with 65% to 71% sensitivity and roughly 75% specificity, a median of around six months before onset. Sample size was not statistically predetermined, and investigators were not blinded to group allocation.

To note about this clonotype: The antigen this receptor binds is unknown. Per-nucleotide qualities are absent, and no much larger clonotype sits a single base away.

Ophthalmopathy patients had moderately to severely active disease, Clinical Activity Score of at least 3, NOSPECS grade of at least 4, and duration under 3 months. Exclusion was applied to patients with uncontrolled infections, other autoimmune diseases, pregnancy or lactation. Clinical symptoms, serum thyroxine and TRAb, thyroid ultrasound, and orbital computed tomography formed the basis for the diagnoses. Ficoll-Paque density gradient centrifugation was used to isolate PBMCs from under 11 ml of fresh peripheral blood. Total RNA was extracted using Trizol reagent, and RNA quality was assessed on an Agilent 2100 Bioanalyzer. The TCR beta CDR3 regions were amplified from RNA transcripts. For the first round of RT-PCR on the TCR CDR3, the HTBI primer set was used together with the Qiagen OneStep RT-PCR kit. Libraries were constructed in a second round of multiplex PCR, after which size selection and purification were carried out. The libraries were sequenced on an Illumina HiSeq2000 using paired-end 100 bp reads. In the source study's methods: SOAPnuke was used to process the raw data, throwing out any read that contained adapters or uncalled bases, had a mean Phred below 15, or lacked an exact constant-primer or identifier match. High-quality paired reads were merged using COPE v1.2.5, and each unique nucleotide sequence was defined as a clonotype. MiTCR v1.1 was used to align clonotypes to the IMGT TRBV, TRBD and TRBJ reference segments. Analysis was restricted to V-J combinations with a frequency above 0.0001, which covered roughly 99% of repertoires. A TCS score was defined as the ratio between F50 (clonal expansion) and ExV (chaos), using BLOSUM62-based TCRdist between CDR3 peptides within each V-J. Welch's t-statistics and random forest reduced 500 to 650 V-J features to 10 to 15, which were used in a naive Bayes classifier (R e1071). TCRdb trimmed public reads at Q25 via fastp, called clones via MiXCR and kept in-frame beta chains. Rows are combined by CDR3 protein, so each entry shows the most common genes and DNA. V and J calls and clone size were set by TCRdb, not the authors. The sample includes hundreds of thousands of distinct CDR3 sequences, with less than 25% observed a single time. The ten largest clones add up to roughly 30% of the sample.

The cysteine opens and the phenylalanine closes a CDR3 of 18 amino acids. The sequence is cut down to CDR3 DNA, 54 bases in frame from base 1. For this chain, trimming is 0 bases at the V end and 0 bases at the J end, and the number of junction bases without a gene match is 4. Via the germline V gene, CDR1 is MNHEY and CDR2 SVGAGI. The specimen was blood. The TCR comes from a man aged 30 to 45 with Graves' ophthalmopathy. Rearrangement joined TRBV6-5 to TRBJ2-1; 11 middle bases align to TRBD2. The CDR3 loop reads CASSYSWTSGSSYNEQFF. In nucleotide form, the sequence is TGTGCCAGCAGTTACTCTTGGACTAGCGGGTCCTCCTACAATGAGCAGTTCTTC.